This T cell receptor beta chain emerged from a study of beta chain features in type 1 diabetes. Every sorted population was more than 98% pure. Every isolated RNA sample was fully reverse transcribed, so sequencing captured expressed TCRB transcripts. Produced via immunoSEQ multiplex PCR; TCRdb's table is partial and in-frame only. The sample records approximately 160,000 clones, roughly 60% being singletons. Trimming left V 3 bases short and J 5 bases short, with 7 bases between. Germline lookup yields CDR1 SGDLS and CDR2 YYNGEE. CDR3 length: 12 amino acids. Findings and limits, study-wide: When Type 1 diabetes patients were examined, their TCRB CDR3s proved moderately but significantly shorter in all four CD4+ subsets.

As concerns this clone: What it binds is not known.

Sequenced input: naive CD4+ T cells from blood. V is TRBV9 and J is TRBJ2-3; no definite D call. This TCR derives from a man under 40 with type 1 diabetes. CDR3 region: CASSAILDTQYF. The CDR3 DNA reads as TGTGCCAGCAGCGCTATCCTAGATACGCAGTATTTT.